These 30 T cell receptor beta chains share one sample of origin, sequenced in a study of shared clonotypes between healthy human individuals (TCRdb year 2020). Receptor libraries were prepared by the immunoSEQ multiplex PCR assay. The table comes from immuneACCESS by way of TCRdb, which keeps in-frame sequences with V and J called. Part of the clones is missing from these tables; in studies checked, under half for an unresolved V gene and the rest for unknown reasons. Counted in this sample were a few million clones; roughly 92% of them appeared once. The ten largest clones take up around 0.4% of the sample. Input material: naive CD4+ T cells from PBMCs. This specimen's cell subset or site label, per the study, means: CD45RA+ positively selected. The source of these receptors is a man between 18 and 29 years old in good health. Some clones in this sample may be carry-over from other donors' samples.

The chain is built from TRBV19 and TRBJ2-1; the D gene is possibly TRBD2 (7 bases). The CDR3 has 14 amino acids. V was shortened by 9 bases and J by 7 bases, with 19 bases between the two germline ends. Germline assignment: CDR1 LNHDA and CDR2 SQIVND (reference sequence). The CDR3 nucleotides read TGTGCCAGCGGGCCGGGGGGCGCGGGGAATGAGCAGTTCTTC. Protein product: CASGPGGAGNEQFF.

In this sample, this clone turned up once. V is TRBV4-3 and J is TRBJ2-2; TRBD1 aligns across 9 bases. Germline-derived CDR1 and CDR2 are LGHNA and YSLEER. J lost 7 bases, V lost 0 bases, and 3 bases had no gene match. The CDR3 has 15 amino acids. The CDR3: CASSQDRTGDGELFF. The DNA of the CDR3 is TGCGCCAGCAGCCAAGATCGGACAGGGGACGGGGAGCTGTTTTTT.

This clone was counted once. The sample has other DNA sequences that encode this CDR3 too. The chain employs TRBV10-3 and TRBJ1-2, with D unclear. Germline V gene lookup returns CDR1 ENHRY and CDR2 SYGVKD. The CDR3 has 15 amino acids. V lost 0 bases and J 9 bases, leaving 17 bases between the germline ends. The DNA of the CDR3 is TGTGCCATCAGTGAGTCGCCCAGGCAGGCGTTCCGCTACACCTTC. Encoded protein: CAISESPRQAFRYTF.

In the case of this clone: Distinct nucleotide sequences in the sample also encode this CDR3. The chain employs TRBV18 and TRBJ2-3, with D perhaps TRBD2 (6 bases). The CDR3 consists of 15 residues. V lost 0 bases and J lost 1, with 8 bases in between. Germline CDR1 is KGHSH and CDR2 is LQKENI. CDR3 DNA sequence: TGTGCCAGCTCACCACCGTCGGGAGGCACAGATACGCAGTATTTT. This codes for CASSPPSGGTDTQYF. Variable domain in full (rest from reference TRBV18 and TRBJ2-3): NAGVMQNPRHLVRRRGQEARLRCSPMKGHSHVYWYRQLPEEGLKFMVYLQKENIIDESGMPKERFSAEFPKEGPSILRIQQVVRGDSAAYFCASSPPSGGTDTQYFGPGTRLTVL.

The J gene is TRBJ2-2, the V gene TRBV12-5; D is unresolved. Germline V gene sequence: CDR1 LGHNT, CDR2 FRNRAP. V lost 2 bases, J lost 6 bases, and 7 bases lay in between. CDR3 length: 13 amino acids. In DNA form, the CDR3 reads TGTGCTAGTGGTTTGTGGCCCCCCGGGGAGCTGTTTTTT. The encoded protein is CASGLWPPGELFF.

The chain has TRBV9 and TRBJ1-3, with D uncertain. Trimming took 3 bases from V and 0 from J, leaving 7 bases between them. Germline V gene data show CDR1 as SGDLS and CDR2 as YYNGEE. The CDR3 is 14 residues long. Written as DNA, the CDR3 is TGTGCCAGCAGCGAGGTGAGCTCTGGAAACACCATATATTTT. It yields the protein CASSEVSSGNTIYF.

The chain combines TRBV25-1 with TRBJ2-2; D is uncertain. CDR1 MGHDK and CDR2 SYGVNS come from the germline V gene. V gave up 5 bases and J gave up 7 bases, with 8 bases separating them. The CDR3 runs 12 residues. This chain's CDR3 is CASSPPIGELFF. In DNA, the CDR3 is TGTGCCAGCAGTCCTCCAATCGGGGAGCTGTTTTTT. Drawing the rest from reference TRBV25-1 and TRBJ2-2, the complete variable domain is EADIYQTPRYLVIGTGKKITLECSQTMGHDKMYWYQQDPGMELHLIHYSYGVNSTEKGDLSSESTVSRIRTEHFPLTLESARPSHTSQYLCASSPPIGELFFGEGSRLTVL.

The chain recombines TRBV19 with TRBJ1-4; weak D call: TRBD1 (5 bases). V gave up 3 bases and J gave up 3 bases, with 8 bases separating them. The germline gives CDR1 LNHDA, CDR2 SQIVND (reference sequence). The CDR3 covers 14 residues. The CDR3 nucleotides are TGTGCCAGTAGTATGGGCAGGGCTAATGAAAAACTGTTTTTT. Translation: CASSMGRANEKLFF.

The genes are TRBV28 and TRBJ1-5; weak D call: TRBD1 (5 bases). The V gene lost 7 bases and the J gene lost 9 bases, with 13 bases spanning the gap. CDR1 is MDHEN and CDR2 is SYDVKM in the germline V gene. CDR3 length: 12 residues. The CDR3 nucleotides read TGTGCCAGCAACCCGGGACGGGGGCCCCAGCATTTT. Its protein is CASNPGRGPQHF.

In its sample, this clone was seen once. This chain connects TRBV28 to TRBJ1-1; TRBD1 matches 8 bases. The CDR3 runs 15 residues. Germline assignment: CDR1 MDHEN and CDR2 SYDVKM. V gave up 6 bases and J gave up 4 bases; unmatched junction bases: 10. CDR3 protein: CASRFFDRGSTEAFF. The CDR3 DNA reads TGTGCCAGCAGATTTTTCGACAGGGGAAGCACTGAAGCTTTCTTT.

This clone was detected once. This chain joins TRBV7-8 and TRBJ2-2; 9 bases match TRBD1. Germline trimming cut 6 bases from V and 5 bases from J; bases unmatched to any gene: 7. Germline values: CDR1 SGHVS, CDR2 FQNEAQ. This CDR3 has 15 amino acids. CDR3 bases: TGTGCCAGCAGTAGAGACAGGGGGTGGACCGGGGAGCTGTTTTTT. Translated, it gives CASSRDRGWTGELFF.

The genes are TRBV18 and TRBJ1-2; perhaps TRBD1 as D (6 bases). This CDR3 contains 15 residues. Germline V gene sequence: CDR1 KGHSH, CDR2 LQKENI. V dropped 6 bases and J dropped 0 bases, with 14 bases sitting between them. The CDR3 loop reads CASSPGRQANYGYTF. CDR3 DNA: TGTGCCAGCTCGCCAGGGCGACAGGCTAACTATGGCTACACCTTC. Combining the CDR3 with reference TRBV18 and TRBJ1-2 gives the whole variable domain NAGVMQNPRHLVRRRGQEARLRCSPMKGHSHVYWYRQLPEEGLKFMVYLQKENIIDESGMPKERFSAEFPKEGPSILRIQQVVRGDSAAYFCASSPGRQANYGYTFGSGTRLTVV.

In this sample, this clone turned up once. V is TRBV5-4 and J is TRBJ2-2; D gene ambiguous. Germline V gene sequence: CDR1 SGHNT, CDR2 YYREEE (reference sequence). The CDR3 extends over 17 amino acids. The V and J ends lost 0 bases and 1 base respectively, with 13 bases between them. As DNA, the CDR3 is TGTGCCAGCAGCTTGGCCACATCGCGGTGGAACACCGGGGAGCTGTTTTTT. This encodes CASSLATSRWNTGELFF.

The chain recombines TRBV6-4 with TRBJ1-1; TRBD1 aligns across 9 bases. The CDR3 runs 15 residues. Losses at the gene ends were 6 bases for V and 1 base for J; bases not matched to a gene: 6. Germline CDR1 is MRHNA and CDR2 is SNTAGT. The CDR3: CASRERDRANTEAFF. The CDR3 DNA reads TGTGCCAGCAGGGAAAGGGACAGGGCGAACACTGAAGCTTTCTTT.

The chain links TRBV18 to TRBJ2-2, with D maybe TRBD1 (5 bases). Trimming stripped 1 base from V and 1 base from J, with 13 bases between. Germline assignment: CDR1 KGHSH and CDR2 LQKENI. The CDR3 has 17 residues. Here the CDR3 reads CASSPLKFGQNTGELFF. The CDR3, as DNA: TGTGCCAGCTCACCACTTAAGTTTGGACAGAACACCGGGGAGCTGTTTTTT.

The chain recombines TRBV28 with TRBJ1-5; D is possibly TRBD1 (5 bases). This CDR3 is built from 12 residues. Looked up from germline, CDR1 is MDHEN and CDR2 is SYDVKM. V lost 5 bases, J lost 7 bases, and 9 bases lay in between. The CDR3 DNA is TGTGCCAGCAGTCCGGGACCACAGCCCCAGCATTTT. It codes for CASSPGPQPQHF.

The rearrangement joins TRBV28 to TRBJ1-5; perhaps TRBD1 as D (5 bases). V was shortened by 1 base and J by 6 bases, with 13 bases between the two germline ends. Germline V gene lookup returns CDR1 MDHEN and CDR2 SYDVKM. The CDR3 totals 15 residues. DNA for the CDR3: TGTGCCAGCAGTTTATACCTAGGGGATGGTCAGCCCCAGCATTTT. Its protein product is CASSLYLGDGQPQHF.

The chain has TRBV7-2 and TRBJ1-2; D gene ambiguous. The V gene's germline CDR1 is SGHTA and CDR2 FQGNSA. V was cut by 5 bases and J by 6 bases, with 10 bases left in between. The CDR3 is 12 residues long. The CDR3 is CASSKRVDGYTF. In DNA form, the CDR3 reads TGTGCCAGCAGCAAGCGGGTAGATGGCTACACCTTC.

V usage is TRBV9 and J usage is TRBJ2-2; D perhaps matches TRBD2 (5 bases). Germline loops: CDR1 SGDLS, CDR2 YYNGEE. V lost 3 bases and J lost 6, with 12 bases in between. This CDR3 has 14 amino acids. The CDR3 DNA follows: TGTGCCAGCAGCGAGAGGGCCCTTCCCGGGGAGCTGTTTTTT. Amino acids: CASSERALPGELFF. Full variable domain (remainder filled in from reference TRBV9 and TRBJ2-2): DSGVTQTPKHLITATGQRVTLRCSPRSGDLSVYWYQQSLDQGLQFLIQYYNGEERAKGNILERFSAQQFPDLHSELNLSSLELGDSALYFCASSERALPGELFFGEGSRLTVL.

In DNA, the CDR3 is TGTGCCAGCAGTGAGGGACAGGTGAATGAAAAACTGTTTTTT. Translated, it gives CASSEGQVNEKLFF. The chain couples TRBV2 to TRBJ1-4, with 8 bases lining up with TRBD1. The CDR3 totals 14 residues. Per the germline V gene, CDR1 is SNHLY and CDR2 is FYNNEI. Trimming took 3 bases from V and 5 from J; bases not matched to a gene: 2.

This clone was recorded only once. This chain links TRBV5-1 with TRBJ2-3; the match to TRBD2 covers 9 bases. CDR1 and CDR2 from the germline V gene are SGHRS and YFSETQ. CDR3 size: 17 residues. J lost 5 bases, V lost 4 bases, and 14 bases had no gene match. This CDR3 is CASSPKQAGGQGDTQYF. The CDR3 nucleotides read TGCGCCAGCAGCCCCAAACAAGCGGGAGGCCAGGGAGATACGCAGTATTTT.

CDR3 residues: CASSPRTATYEQYF. The CDR3 nucleotides are TGTGCCAGCAGCCCTAGGACGGCCACCTACGAGCAGTACTTC. This chain uses TRBV5-8 with TRBJ2-7; D is uncertain. The length of the CDR3 is 14 residues. The ends were cut back, 4 bases at V and 2 bases at J, with 13 bases in the middle. Per germline, CDR1 SGHTS and CDR2 YDEGEE.

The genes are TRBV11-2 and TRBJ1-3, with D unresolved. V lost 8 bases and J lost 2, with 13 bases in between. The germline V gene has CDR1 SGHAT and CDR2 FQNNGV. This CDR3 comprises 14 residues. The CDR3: CASASLRAGNTIYF. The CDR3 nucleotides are TGTGCCAGCGCATCGCTGAGGGCTGGAAACACCATATATTTT.

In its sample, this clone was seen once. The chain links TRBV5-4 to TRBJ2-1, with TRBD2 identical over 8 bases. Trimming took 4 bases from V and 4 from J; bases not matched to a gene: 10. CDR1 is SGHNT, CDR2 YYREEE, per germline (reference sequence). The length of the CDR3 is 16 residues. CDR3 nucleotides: TGTGCCAGCAGCCAAGCTGGCCTAGCGGGTTACAATGAGCAGTTCTTC. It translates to CASSQAGLAGYNEQFF.

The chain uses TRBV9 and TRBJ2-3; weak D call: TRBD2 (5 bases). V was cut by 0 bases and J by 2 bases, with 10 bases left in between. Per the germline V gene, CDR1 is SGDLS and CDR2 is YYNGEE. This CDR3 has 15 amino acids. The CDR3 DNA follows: TGTGCCAGCAGCGTAGGCGCTAGCCTCACAGATACGCAGTATTTT. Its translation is CASSVGASLTDTQYF. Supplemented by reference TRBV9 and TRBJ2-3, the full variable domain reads DSGVTQTPKHLITATGQRVTLRCSPRSGDLSVYWYQQSLDQGLQFLIQYYNGEERAKGNILERFSAQQFPDLHSELNLSSLELGDSALYFCASSVGASLTDTQYFGPGTRLTVL.

CDR3: CASSQDSYSGNTIYF. Written as DNA, the CDR3 is TGCGCCAGCAGCCAAGACAGTTACTCTGGAAACACCATATATTTT. This chain uses TRBV4-3 with TRBJ1-3; D is unresolved. CDR1 and CDR2 (germline): LGHNA, YSLEER. Deletions cut 0 bases from V and 0 bases from J, with 6 bases between. This CDR3 spans 15 amino acids.

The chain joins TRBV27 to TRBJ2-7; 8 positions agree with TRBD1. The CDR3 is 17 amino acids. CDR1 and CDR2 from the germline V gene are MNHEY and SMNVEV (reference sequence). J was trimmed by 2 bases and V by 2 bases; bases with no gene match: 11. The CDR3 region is CASSLPIRTGPAYEQYF. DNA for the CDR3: TGTGCCAGCAGTTTACCCATCCGGACAGGGCCCGCCTACGAGCAGTACTTC.

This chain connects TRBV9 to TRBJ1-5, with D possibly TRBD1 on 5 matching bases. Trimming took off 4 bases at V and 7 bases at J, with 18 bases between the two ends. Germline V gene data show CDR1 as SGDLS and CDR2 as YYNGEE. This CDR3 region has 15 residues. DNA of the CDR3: TGTGCCAGCAGCCTAAAGGGGCGCGCAGACCAGCCCCAGCATTTT. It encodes CASSLKGRADQPQHF. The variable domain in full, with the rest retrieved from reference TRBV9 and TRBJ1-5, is DSGVTQTPKHLITATGQRVTLRCSPRSGDLSVYWYQQSLDQGLQFLIQYYNGEERAKGNILERFSAQQFPDLHSELNLSSLELGDSALYFCASSLKGRADQPQHFGDGTRLSIL.

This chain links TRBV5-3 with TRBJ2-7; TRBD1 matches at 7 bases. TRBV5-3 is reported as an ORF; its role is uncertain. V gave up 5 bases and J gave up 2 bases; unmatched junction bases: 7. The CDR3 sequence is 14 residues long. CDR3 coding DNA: TGTGCCAGAAGGACCGGGACAGAAGCCTACGAGCAGTACTTC. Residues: CARRTGTEAYEQYF.

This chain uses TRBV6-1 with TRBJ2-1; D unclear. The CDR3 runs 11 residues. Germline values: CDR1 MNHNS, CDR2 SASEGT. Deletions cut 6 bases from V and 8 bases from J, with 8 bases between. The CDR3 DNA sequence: TGTGCCAGCAGCCCCCTATATGAGCAGTTCTTC. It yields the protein CASSPLYEQFF.